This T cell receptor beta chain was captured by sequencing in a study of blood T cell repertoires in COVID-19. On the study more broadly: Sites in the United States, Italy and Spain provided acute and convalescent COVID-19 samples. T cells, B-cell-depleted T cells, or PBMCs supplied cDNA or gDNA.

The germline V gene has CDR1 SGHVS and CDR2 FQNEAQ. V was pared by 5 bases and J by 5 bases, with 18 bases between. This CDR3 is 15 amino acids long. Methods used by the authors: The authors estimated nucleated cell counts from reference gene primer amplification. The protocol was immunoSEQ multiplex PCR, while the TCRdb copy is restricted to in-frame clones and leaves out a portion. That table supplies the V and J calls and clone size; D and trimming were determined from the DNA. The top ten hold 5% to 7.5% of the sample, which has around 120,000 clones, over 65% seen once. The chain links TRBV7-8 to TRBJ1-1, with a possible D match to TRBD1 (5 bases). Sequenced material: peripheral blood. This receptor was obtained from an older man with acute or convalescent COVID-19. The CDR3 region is CASSVTHGGDTEAFF. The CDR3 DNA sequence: TGTGCCAGCAGCGTAACGCATGGGGGGGATACTGAAGCTTTCTTT.